This paragraph reports one T cell receptor (beta chain). The antigen this receptor binds is unknown. A read error may explain this, as a much larger clone is one base away. TCR cDNA was synthesized by 5'RACE template switching, through which a universal primer site and unique molecular identifiers were introduced. cDNA synthesis was primed from both the TCR alpha and TCR beta constant segments. Libraries were amplified in two PCR steps, with sample barcodes and sequencing adapters added in the second step. Sequencing of the libraries was done on either Illumina HiSeq 2500 (2x100 bp) or NovaSeq (2x150 bp). The paper's processing steps were these. Reads were demultiplexed and collapsed into UMI consensus sequences with MIGEC, and V(D)J alignment was performed with MiXCR. Using edgeR on replicate PBMC samples, clonotypes were called vaccine-responding if FDR was below 0.01 and the log2 fold change was above 5 up to day 15. Each bulk clonotype was labeled CD4 or CD8 based on which sequenced repertoire, CD4 or CD8, contained the clonotype at higher abundance. The raw public reads went through TCRdb reprocessing: fastp at Q25, MiXCR clone calling, in-frame beta chains kept. For every CDR3 protein sequence, its rows merge into one entry that carries the most common genes and DNA. The V and J calls reflect TCRdb's pipeline rather than the authors' work. The sample table contains roughly 110,000 distinct CDR3 sequences; only one count was recorded for 8.4% of them. The top ten hold 25% of the sample.

The label giving this sample's treatment or condition can be read as: live attenuated yellow fever vaccine strain. A standard Ficoll-Paque protocol was used to isolate PBMCs from peripheral blood. CD4 and CD8 T-cell fractions were isolated with Dynabeads CD4 and CD8 positive selection kits. RNA was extracted with TriZol from bulk PBMCs, CD4 and CD8 fractions, and dextramer-positive and dextramer-negative fractions. This specimen comes from a study of T cells after yellow fever vaccination (dated by TCRdb to about 2019). With respect to the entire study: The SMART-Seq v4 Ultra Low Input RNA kit was used to prepare libraries from fractions with low cell numbers. Blood samples were taken at several timepoints before and after primary and secondary immunization, and bulk PBMC replicates and cell subsets were isolated. To follow T-cell clones before and after both primary and booster YFV17D yellow fever vaccination, bulk TCR alpha and beta repertoires underwent longitudinal sequencing. Two healthy male donors, one aged 18 to 30 and one aged 30 to 40 years, made up the cohort.

General conclusions and limits of the study: FACS-sorted repertoires could contain abundant contaminating clonotypes from the bulk population, so computational filtering was required. A small share of clonotypes was detected in both CD4 and CD8 compartments, with the overlap likely arising from convergent recombination. Compared with the primary T-cell response, the secondary T-cell response was weaker but faster, peaking on day 5 rather than day 15. After the booster, most of the clones that had expanded following primary vaccination were detected again (just under 97% of CD4 and 88% of CD8), which suggests that memory was broadly maintained. Because only a couple of donors were included in the study, the extent to which the findings can be generalized is limited.

Including the terminal cysteine and phenylalanine, the CDR3 comprises 14 residues. Only the CDR3 DNA stays, 42 bases, in frame from base 1. The germline V gene specifies SGHAT as CDR1 and FQNNGV as CDR2. A distance of 13 bases separates the germline ends of V and J, which lose 5 bases and 2 bases respectively. Here the sequenced sample was CD8+ T cells sorted from PBMCs, taken 45 days after the yellow fever booster vaccination. The receptor comes from a young man who received the YFV17D yellow fever vaccine. The chain employs TRBV11-2 and TRBJ2-7; a weak D assignment points to TRBD1 (6 bases agree). Read as DNA, the sequence is TGTGCCAGCAGCGTACTGGGACAAACCTACGAGCAGTACTTC. It codes for CASSVLGQTYEQYF.